The present entry profiles one T cell receptor (beta chain) with its context. Its cognate antigen has yet to be identified. No base-level quality is on record; no much larger clone is a single base apart. The record originates from a study of blood T cell repertoires in COVID-19 (dated by TCRdb to 2018 to 2020). A note on the overall study: The collaborator samples originated in the United States, Italy and Spain and spanned the acute and convalescent phases of COVID-19. The repertoires were made available in a free public database intended to serve as a resource for research on the immune response to SARS-CoV-2. Where available, HLA class I and class II types were taken from metadata supplied by the sample provider and were not determined by assay-based typing. The dataset comprised deeply sampled blood TCRbeta repertoires from subjects exposed to, actively infected with, or recovered from COVID-19. Nearly every sample came with metadata listing a de-identified subject ID, COVID-19 status, age in years and sex. The samples were drawn from two sources: the first 160 participants of the ongoing ImmuneRACE study, and 1,200 or so subjects contributed by 6 global collaborators. The prospective study material was composed of cDNA or gDNA derived from T cells, B-cell-depleted T cells, or PBMCs. Broad study findings and their caveats: Clinical and demographic metadata were provided uncurated, with the amount varying by source and participant.

At one collaborating source in Seattle, patients were enrolled during active infection and were followed longitudinally through the course of disease. Whole blood was collected in K2EDTA tubes by collaborating institutions according to the institutions' own protocols. For TCRbeta analysis, collaborators shipped samples as frozen whole blood, isolated PBMCs, or DNA extracted from either of those sample types. TCRbeta CDR3 regions were amplified from genomic DNA by means of the immunoSEQ Assay, a bias-controlled multiplex PCR. Per the original workflow: The number of nucleated cells in each sample was estimated by amplification of reference gene primers within the assay. Sequence reads were collapsed and filtered to measure the absolute abundance of every unique TCRbeta CDR3 rearrangement. For each sample, productive Simpson clonality was calculated as the square root of Simpson's diversity index across productive rearrangements. TCRdb mirrors the immuneACCESS table, restricted to in-frame sequences. Some clones are absent from its copies; in checked studies, under half trace to an unresolved V gene, and the reason for the others is unknown. V, J and clone size are taken as reported in that table, and D and trimming were inferred from the DNA itself. In this sample the table shows hundreds of thousands of clones, about 90% of which occur a single time. The top ten hold roughly 6.3% of the sample.

The TCR sequence derives from a woman in her fifties or sixties with COVID-19, enrolled during active disease. Sequencing was carried out using peripheral blood.

The nucleotide sequence reads as follows: TGTGCCAGCAGCTTGAGACTAGTAAACACCGGGGAGCTGTTTTTT. Translation gives CASSLRLVNTGELFF. The chain links TRBV7-9 with TRBJ2-2; the D gene is possibly TRBD2, with 6 bases matching. Based on the germline V gene (reference sequence), the CDR1 and CDR2 sequences are SEHNR and FQNEAQ. The cysteine opens and the phenylalanine closes a CDR3 of 15 amino acids. The retained sequence is limited to the CDR3, 45 bases, with the frame set at the first base. Trimming takes 3 bases from V and 2 bases from J, and the germline ends sit 10 bases apart.